This T cell receptor (beta chain) came from a study of Graves' ophthalmopathy and Graves' hyperthyroidism. Study details: The collection of peripheral blood took place at initial diagnosis, before any treatment.

RNA transcripts served as template for amplifying TCR beta CDR3 sequences. The workflow started with a first-round RT-PCR run with HTBI primers and then moved on to a second-round multiplex PCR. In TCRdb, the multiplex PCR reads were re-called with MiXCR into one record per CDR3 protein. The sample lists hundreds of thousands of distinct CDR3 sequences, over 13% occurring once. Moderate-to-severe activity, CAS ≥3, NOSPECS ≥4 and duration under 3 months were recorded for donors with ophthalmopathy. This clonotype was picked up many times. The V end was cut by 6 bases, the J end by 4 bases, with 18 bases between. This CDR3 is 15 amino acids long. Germline V gene data show CDR1 as MNHEY and CDR2 as SVGEGT.

Sequenced: blood. This TCR was sampled from a woman under 40 with Graves' ophthalmopathy. This sequence joins TRBV6-2 or TRBV6-3 and TRBJ2-5; TRBD2 is a possible D gene (6 bases). CDR3 DNA sequence: TGTGCCAGCAGCTCGCGGGGTCGTCAACGAGAGACCCAGTACTTC. Translation gives CASSSRGRQRETQYF.